Below, one T cell receptor (beta chain) is given with its context. Original methodology: Nucleated cell counts were estimated from reference gene primer amplification. Sequenced by immunoSEQ multiplex PCR; TCRdb stores in-frame clones only, minus some. V, J and clone size derive from that table, while D and trimming were established from the DNA sequence. The profile shows 160,000 or so clones, around 84% of them singletons. The entry originates in a study of blood T cell repertoires in COVID-19. Study background: Whether acute or convalescent, the COVID-19 samples came from the United States, Italy and Spain. T cells, B-cell-depleted T cells, or PBMCs provided the cDNA or gDNA that served as material.

Germline-derived CDR1 and CDR2 are SGHAT and FQNNGV. This CDR3 is 12 amino acids long. Sequenced sample: peripheral blood. The TCR comes from a woman of 80 years or more with acute or convalescent COVID-19. The J gene is TRBJ2-7, the V gene TRBV11-2; perhaps TRBD2 as D (6 bases). This CDR3 reads CPHPGGTAEQYF. The CDR3 DNA sequence: TGTCCACACCCAGGAGGGACCGCCGAGCAGTACTTC.